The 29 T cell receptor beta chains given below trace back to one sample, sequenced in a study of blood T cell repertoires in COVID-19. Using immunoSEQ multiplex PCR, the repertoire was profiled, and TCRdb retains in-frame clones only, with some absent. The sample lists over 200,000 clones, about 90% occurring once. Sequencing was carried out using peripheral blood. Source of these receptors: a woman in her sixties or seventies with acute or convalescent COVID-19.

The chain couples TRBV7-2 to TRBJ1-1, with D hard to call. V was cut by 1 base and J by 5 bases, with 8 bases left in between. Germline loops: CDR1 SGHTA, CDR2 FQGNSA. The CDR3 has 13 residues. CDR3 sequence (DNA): TGTGCCAGCAGCTTAGTAAGGAGGACTGAAGCTTTCTTT. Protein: CASSLVRRTEAFF.

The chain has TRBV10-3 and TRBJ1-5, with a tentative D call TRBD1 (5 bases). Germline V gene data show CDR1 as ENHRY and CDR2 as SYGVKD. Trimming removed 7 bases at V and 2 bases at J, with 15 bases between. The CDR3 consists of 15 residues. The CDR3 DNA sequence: TGTGCCATCAATGGGGATGGGGCTCGCAATCAGCCCCAGCATTTT. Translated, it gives CAINGDGARNQPQHF.

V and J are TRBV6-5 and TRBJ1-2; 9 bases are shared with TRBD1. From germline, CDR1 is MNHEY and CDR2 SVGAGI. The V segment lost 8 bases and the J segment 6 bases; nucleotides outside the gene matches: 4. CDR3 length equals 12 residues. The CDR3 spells CASLGTGNGYTF. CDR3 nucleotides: TGTGCCAGCCTCGGGACAGGGAATGGCTACACCTTC.

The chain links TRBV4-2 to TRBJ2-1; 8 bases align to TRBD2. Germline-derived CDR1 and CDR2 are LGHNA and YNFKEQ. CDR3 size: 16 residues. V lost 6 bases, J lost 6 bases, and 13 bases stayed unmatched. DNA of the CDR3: TGTGCCAGCAGAGAAGGAGGCGGGAGGCTCCCCAATGAGCAGTTCTTC. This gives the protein CASREGGGRLPNEQFF.

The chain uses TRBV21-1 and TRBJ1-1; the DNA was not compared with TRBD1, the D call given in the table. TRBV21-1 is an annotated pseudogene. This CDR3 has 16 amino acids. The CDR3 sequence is CASSKGPDRVNTEAFF. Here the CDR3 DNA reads TGTGCCAGCAGCAAAGGGCCCGACAGGGTGAACACTGAAGCTTTCTTT.

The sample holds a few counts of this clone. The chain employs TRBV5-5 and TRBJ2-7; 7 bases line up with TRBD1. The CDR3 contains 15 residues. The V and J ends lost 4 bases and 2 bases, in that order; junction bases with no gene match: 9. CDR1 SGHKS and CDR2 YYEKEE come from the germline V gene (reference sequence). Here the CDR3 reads CASSPRDRPTYEQYF. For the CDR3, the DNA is TGTGCCAGCAGCCCCCGGGACAGACCAACCTACGAGCAGTACTTC.

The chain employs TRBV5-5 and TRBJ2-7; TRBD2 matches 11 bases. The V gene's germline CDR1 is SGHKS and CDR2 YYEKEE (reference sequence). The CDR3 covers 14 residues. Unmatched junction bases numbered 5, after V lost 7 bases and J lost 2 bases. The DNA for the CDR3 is TGTGCCAGCCAATATAGCGGGGGGGCCTACGAGCAGTACTTC. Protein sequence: CASQYSGGAYEQYF.

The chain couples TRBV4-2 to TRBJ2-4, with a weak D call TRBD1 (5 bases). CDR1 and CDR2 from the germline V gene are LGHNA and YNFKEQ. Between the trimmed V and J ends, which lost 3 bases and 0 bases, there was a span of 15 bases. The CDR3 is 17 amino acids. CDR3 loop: CASSQVSGHIAKNIQYF. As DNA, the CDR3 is TGTGCCAGCAGCCAGGTATCAGGACATATAGCCAAAAACATTCAGTACTTC.

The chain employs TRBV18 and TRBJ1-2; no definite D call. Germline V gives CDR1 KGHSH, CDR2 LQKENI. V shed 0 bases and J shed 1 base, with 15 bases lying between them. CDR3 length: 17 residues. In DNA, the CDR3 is TGTGCCAGCTCACCACCGGGTCGCGGGAGGCTTAACTATGGCTACACCTTC. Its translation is CASSPPGRGRLNYGYTF.

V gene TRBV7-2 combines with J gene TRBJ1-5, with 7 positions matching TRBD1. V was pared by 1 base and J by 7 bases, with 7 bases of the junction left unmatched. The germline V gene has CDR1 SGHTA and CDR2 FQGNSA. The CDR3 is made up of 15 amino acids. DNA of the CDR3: TGTGCCAGCAGCTTAGATAGGGGGCGAGAACAGCCCCAGCATTTT. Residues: CASSLDRGREQPQHF.

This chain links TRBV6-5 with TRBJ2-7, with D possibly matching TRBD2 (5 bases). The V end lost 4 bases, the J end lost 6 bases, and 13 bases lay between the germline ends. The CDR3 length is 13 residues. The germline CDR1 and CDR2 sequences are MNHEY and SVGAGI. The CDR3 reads CASSLRAAGEQYF. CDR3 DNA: TGTGCCAGCAGTTTGAGGGCGGCGGGCGAGCAGTACTTC.

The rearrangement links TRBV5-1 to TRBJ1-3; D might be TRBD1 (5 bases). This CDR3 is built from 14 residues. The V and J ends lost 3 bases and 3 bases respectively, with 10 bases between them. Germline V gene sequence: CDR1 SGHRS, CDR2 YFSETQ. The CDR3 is CASSSQGYGNTIYF. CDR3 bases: TGCGCCAGCAGCTCTCAGGGCTATGGAAACACCATATATTTT.

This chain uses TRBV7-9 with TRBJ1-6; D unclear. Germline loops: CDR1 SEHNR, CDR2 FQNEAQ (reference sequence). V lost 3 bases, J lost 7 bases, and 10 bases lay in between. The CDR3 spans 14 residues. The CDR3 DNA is TGTGCCAGCAGCTTTACCTACTGGAATTCACCCCTCCACTTT. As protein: CASSFTYWNSPLHF.

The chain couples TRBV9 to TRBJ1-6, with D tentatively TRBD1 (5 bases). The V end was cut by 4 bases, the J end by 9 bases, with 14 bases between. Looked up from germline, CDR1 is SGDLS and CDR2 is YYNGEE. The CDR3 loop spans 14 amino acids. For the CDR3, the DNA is TGTGCCAGCAGCCGGAGGGGTGAGGGTTCACCCCTCCACTTT. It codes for CASSRRGEGSPLHF.

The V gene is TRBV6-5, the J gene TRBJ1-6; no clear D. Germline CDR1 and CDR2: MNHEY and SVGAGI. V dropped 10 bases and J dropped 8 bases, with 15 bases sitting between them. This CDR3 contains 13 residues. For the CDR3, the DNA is TGTGCCATCCAATCCCAGATTGATTCACCCCTCCACTTT. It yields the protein CAIQSQIDSPLHF.

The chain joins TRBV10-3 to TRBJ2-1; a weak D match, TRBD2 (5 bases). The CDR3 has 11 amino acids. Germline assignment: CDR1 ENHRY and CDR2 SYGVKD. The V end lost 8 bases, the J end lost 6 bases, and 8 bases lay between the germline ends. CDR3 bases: TGTGCCATCGCGGGCAGCAATGAGCAGTTCTTC. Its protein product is CAIAGSNEQFF.

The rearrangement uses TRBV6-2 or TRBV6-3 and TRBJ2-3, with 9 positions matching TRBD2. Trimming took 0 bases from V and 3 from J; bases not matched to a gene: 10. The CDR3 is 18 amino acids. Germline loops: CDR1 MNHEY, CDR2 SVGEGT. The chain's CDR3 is CASSYSGSRGGRTDTQYF. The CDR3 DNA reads TGTGCCAGCAGTTACTCGGGTTCGCGGGGGGGAAGAACAGATACGCAGTATTTT.

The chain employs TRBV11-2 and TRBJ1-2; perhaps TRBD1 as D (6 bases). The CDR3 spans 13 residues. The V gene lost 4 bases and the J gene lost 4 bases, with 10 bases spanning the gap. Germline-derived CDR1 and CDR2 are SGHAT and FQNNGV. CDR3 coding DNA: TGTGCCAGCAGCTCAGGACAGAGCTATGGCTACACCTTC. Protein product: CASSSGQSYGYTF.

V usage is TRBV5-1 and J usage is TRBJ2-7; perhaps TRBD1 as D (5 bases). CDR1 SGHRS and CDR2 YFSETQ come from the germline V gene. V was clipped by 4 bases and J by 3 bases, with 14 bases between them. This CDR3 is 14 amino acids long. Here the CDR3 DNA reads TGCGCCAGCAGCCTATCGACAGTGGGCTACGAGCAGTACTTC. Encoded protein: CASSLSTVGYEQYF.

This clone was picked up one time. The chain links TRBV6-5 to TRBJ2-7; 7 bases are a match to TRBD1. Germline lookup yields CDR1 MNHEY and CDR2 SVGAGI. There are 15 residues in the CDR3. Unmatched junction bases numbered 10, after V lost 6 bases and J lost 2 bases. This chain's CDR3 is CASRKRTGVPYEQYF. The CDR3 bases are TGTGCCAGCAGGAAACGAACAGGGGTACCCTACGAGCAGTACTTC.

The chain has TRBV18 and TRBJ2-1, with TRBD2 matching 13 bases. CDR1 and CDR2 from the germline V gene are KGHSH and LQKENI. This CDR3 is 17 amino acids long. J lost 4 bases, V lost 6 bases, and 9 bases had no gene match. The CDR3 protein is CASSPGTSGARYNEQFF. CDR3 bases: TGTGCCAGCTCCCCAGGGACTAGCGGGGCTAGATACAATGAGCAGTTCTTC.

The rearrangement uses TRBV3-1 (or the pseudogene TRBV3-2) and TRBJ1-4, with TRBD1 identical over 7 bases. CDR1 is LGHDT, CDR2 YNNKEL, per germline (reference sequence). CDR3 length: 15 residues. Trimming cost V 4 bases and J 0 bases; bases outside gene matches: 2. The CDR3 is CASSPGQTTNEKLFF. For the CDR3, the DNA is TGTGCCAGCAGCCCGGGACAGACAACTAATGAAAAACTGTTTTTT.

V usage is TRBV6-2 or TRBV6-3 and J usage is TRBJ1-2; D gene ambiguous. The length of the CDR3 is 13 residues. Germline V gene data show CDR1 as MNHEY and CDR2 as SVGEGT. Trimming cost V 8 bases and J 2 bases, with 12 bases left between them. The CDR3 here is CASCPWANYGYTF. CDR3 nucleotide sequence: TGTGCCAGCTGCCCGTGGGCAAACTATGGCTACACCTTC.

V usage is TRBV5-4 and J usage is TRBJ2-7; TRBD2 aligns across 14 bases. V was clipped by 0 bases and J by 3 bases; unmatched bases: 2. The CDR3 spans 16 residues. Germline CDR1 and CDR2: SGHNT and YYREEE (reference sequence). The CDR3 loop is CASSLGTSGRSYEQYF. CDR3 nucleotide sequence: TGTGCCAGCAGCTTGGGGACTAGCGGGAGGAGCTACGAGCAGTACTTC.

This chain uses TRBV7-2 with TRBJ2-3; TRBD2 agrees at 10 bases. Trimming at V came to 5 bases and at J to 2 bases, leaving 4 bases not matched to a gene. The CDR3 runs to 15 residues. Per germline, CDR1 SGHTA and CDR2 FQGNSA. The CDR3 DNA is TGTGCCAGCAGCCTTAGCGGGAGGTTCACAGATACGCAGTATTTT. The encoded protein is CASSLSGRFTDTQYF.

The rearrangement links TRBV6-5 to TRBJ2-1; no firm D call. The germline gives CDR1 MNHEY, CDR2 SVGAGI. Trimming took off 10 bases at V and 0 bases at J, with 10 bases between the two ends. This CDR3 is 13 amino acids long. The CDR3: CAIASSSYNEQFF. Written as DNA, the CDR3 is TGTGCCATCGCTTCCAGCTCCTACAATGAGCAGTTCTTC.

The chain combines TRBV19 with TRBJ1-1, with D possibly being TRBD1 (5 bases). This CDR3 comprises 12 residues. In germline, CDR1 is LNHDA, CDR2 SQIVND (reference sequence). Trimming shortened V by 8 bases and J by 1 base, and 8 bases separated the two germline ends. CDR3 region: CASGHSNTEAFF. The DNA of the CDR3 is TGTGCCAGTGGACATTCGAACACTGAAGCTTTCTTT.

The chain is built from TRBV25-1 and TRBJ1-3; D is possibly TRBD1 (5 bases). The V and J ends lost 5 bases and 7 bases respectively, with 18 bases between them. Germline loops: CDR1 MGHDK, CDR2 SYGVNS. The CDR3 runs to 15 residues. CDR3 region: CASSPQRSGRNTIYF. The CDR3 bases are TGTGCCAGCAGTCCCCAGCGCTCAGGGCGCAACACCATATATTTT.

The CDR3 DNA reads TGTGCCAGCTCACTACAGGGGGCTTGGTCCACCGGGGAGCTGTTTTTT. Translated, it gives CASSLQGAWSTGELFF. V is TRBV18 and J is TRBJ2-2, with 9 bases fitting TRBD1. The CDR3 totals 16 residues. Germline V gives CDR1 KGHSH, CDR2 LQKENI. V trimming: 4 bases; J trimming: 4 bases; junction bases outside the gene matches: 7. The complete variable domain, with remaining parts taken from reference TRBV18 and TRBJ2-2, reads NAGVMQNPRHLVRRRGQEARLRCSPMKGHSHVYWYRQLPEEGLKFMVYLQKENIIDESGMPKERFSAEFPKEGPSILRIQQVVRGDSAAYFCASSLQGAWSTGELFFGEGSRLTVL.